Following are 16 T cell receptor beta chains from one sample sequenced in a study of CD8 T cells in seronegative destructive rheumatoid arthritis. Sequenced by immunoSEQ multiplex PCR; TCRdb stores in-frame clones only, minus some. The data contain roughly 13,000 clones, 83% of them singletons. Specimen: CD8+ T cells from blood. These receptors originate from a woman between 30 and 50 years old with seronegative destructive rheumatoid arthritis.

This chain uses TRBV7-6 with TRBJ1-5; perhaps TRBD1 as D (6 bases). The length of the CDR3 is 15 residues. Germline V lookup: CDR1 SGHVS, CDR2 FNYEAQ. The germline V and J ends were trimmed by 6 bases and 2 bases, with 14 bases remaining between them. CDR3 bases: TGTGCCAGCAGTCATACAGGGTTCGGCAATCAGCCCCAGCATTTT. Amino acids: CASSHTGFGNQPQHF.

The V gene is TRBV5-1, the J gene TRBJ2-7; a possible D gene is TRBD1 (6 bases). CDR1 and CDR2 from the germline V gene are SGHRS and YFSETQ. The length of the CDR3 is 22 residues. V shed 5 bases and J shed 1 base, with 37 bases lying between them. CDR3 nucleotides: TGCGCCAGCAGAGTAAATAAGATCGACCCTGACAAACCGAGACAGGAGTCCTACGAGCAGTACGTC. This encodes CASRVNKIDPDKPRQESYEQYV.

V and J are TRBV7-8 and TRBJ2-7; D uncertain. Between the trimmed V and J ends, which lost 3 bases and 6 bases, there was a span of 12 bases. The CDR3 has 13 residues. Per germline, CDR1 SGHVS and CDR2 FQNEAQ. CDR3 amino acids: CASSFNGGFEQYV. CDR3 nucleotides: TGTGCCAGCAGCTTCAATGGCGGATTCGAGCAGTACGTC.

This clone occurred a few times. The CDR3 is CATSRGALGSGYEQYF. The DNA for the CDR3 is TGTGCCACCAGCAGGGGGGCCCTCGGCTCGGGCTACGAGCAGTACTTC. The chain is built from TRBV15 and TRBJ2-7; TRBD1 might be the D (6 bases). Trimming shortened V by 3 bases and J by 3 bases, and 18 bases separated the two germline ends. There are 16 residues in the CDR3. Germline CDR1 is LNHNV and CDR2 is YYDKDF (reference sequence).

The chain recombines TRBV7-9 with TRBJ1-4, with D possibly matching TRBD1 (5 bases). Germline V gives CDR1 SEHNR, CDR2 FQNEAQ (reference sequence). With 7 bases removed from V and 2 bases from J, the gap between germline ends came to 11 bases. The CDR3 extends over 14 amino acids. DNA for the CDR3: TGTGCCAGCACCCCAGGGAAGACTAATGAAAAACTGTTTTTT. Protein: CASTPGKTNEKLFF.

The chain links TRBV19 to TRBJ2-5, with 7 bases identical to TRBD2. This CDR3 is built from 15 residues. The J segment lost 2 bases and the V segment lost 6 bases, leaving 9 bases of the junction unmatched. Germline CDR1 LNHDA, CDR2 SQIVND (reference sequence). The DNA for the CDR3 is TGTGCCAGTAGATGGGACTCCGGGGGGCAAGAGACCCAGTACTTC. Translation gives CASRWDSGGQETQYF.

This rearrangement joins TRBV14 to TRBJ2-7; D not certain. The length of the CDR3 is 14 residues. Per the germline V gene, CDR1 is SGHDN and CDR2 is FVKESK. Trimming stripped 4 bases from V and 2 bases from J, with 12 bases between. The CDR3 DNA is TGTGCCAGCAGCCTTCGGGTCTCCCCCTACGAGCAGTACTTC. Its translation: CASSLRVSPYEQYF.

The genes are TRBV6-1 and TRBJ2-3, with TRBD1 identical over 7 bases. The trim removed 6 bases at V and 4 bases at J, leaving 4 bases unmatched. CDR1 is MNHNS and CDR2 is SASEGT in the germline V gene. This CDR3 is 13 amino acids long. DNA for the CDR3: TGTGCCAGCAGGGACAGGTGGGCAGATACGCAGTATTTT. Amino acids: CASRDRWADTQYF.

The chain couples TRBV28 to TRBJ1-4; D might be TRBD1 (6 bases). From germline, CDR1 is MDHEN and CDR2 SYDVKM. CDR3 length: 15 residues. Trimming stripped 6 bases from V and 8 bases from J, with 19 bases between. The CDR3 is CASSPEGKRGEKLFF. The CDR3, as DNA: TGTGCCAGCAGCCCCGAGGGGAAGAGGGGGGAAAAACTGTTTTTT.

In its sample, this clone was seen once. This chain uses TRBV4-1 with TRBJ2-1, with 7 bases aligning to TRBD1. The CDR3 spans 14 residues. Trimming cost V 4 bases and J 4 bases; bases outside gene matches: 4. Germline CDR1 reads MGHRA; CDR2 reads YSYEKL. Here the CDR3 reads CASSPRTGYNEQFF. CDR3 coding DNA: TGCGCCAGCAGCCCCCGGACAGGTTACAATGAGCAGTTCTTC.

This sequence joins TRBV19 and TRBJ1-5, with D possibly being TRBD1 (6 bases). Germline CDR1 LNHDA, CDR2 SQIVND (reference sequence). The CDR3 has 15 residues. Trimming shortened V by 3 bases and J by 2 bases, and 11 bases separated the two germline ends. Here the CDR3 reads CASSIVPGGNQPQHF. The CDR3 nucleotides read TGTGCCAGTAGTATCGTACCAGGGGGCAATCAGCCCCAGCATTTT.

The genes are TRBV11-2 and TRBJ2-4; no clear D gene. This CDR3 spans 13 amino acids. The V end lost 5 bases, the J end lost 10 bases, and 15 bases lay between the germline ends. CDR1 is SGHAT and CDR2 is FQNNGV in the germline V gene. The DNA of the CDR3 is TGTGCCAGCAGCCTCCCCGAGGTCCCAATTCAGTACTTC. Translating gives CASSLPEVPIQYF.

The chain recombines TRBV4-1 with TRBJ1-5; no clear D gene. Per germline, CDR1 MGHRA and CDR2 YSYEKL. The CDR3 is 14 amino acids. Trimming cost V 1 base and J 4 bases, with 8 bases left between them. CDR3 sequence: CASSQVAGNQPQHF. CDR3 nucleotides: TGCGCCAGCAGCCAAGTGGCCGGGAATCAGCCCCAGCATTTT.

The chain couples TRBV4-1 to TRBJ2-1, with 12 bases aligning to TRBD2. The CDR3 contains 17 residues. V was clipped by 3 bases and J by 6 bases; unmatched bases: 9. The V gene's germline CDR1 is MGHRA and CDR2 YSYEKL. DNA for the CDR3: TGCGCCAGCAGCCAGCTAGCGGGGGGGCTGGTGTCCAATGAGCAGTTCTTC. This translates into CASSQLAGGLVSNEQFF.

This rearrangement joins TRBV28 to TRBJ2-2; 9 bases fit TRBD1. Germline CDR1 reads MDHEN; CDR2 reads SYDVKM. This CDR3 is built from 14 residues. V lost 7 bases to trimming and J lost 7 bases; unmatched junction nucleotides: 7. CDR3 in amino acids: CASKRTGDFGELFF. CDR3 nucleotide sequence: TGTGCCAGCAAGAGGACAGGGGATTTCGGGGAGCTGTTTTTT.

The rearrangement links TRBV29-1 to TRBJ2-1; TRBD2 matches at 10 bases. Trimming took 2 bases from V and 7 from J; bases not matched to a gene: 5. This CDR3 comprises 14 residues. Per the germline V gene, CDR1 is SQVTM and CDR2 is ANQGSEA. The CDR3 sequence is CSVEPSGGWNEQFF. CDR3 coding DNA: TGCAGCGTTGAACCTAGCGGGGGATGGAATGAGCAGTTCTTC.